These T cell receptor beta chains were read from a single sample in a study of blood T cell repertoires in COVID-19. Only in-frame clones appear in the TCRdb table, and some are missing; sequencing was by immunoSEQ multiplex PCR. This table holds fewer than 300,000 clones, roughly 85% found once. The sequenced sample consisted of peripheral blood. The source is a man aged 45-60 years with active or convalescent COVID-19. The CDR3 runs from the conserved cysteine through the conserved F or W. D genes are given only for firm matches. Size is stated for part of the rows, as once, few or many counts, or as a class when the clone is expanded.

TRBV5-4	TRBD1	-	TRBJ2-3	CASSPRDRDTDTQYF	TGTGCCAGCAGCCCCCGGGACAGGGATACAGATACGCAGTATTTT
TRBV19	TRBD1	-	TRBJ2-3	CASSMWFAAEQGGDTDTQYF	TGTGCCAGTAGTATGTGGTTCGCGGCCGAACAAGGGGGCGACACAGATACGCAGTATTTT
TRBV5-5	-	-	TRBJ1-2	CASSDDLGQRPGGYTF	TGTGCCAGCAGCGATGACCTTGGACAGAGACCCGGGGGCTACACCTTC
TRBV7-2	-	-	TRBJ2-3	CASSPRGGVTQYF	TGTGCCAGCAGCCCCCGAGGTGGAGTCACGCAGTATTTT
TRBV6-5	TRBD2	-	TRBJ2-2	CASSILGLGHGELFF	TGTGCCAGCAGTATACTGGGACTAGGTCACGGGGAGCTGTTTTTT
TRBV7-6	-	many	TRBJ2-1	CASSPSGGDNYNEQFF	TGTGCCAGCAGCCCCTCTGGCGGGGATAACTACAATGAGCAGTTCTTC
TRBV3-1/TRBV3-2	TRBD2	-	TRBJ2-1	CASSQDRGLGDLNEQFF	TGTGCCAGCAGCCAAGATCGGGGACTAGGGGATTTGAATGAGCAGTTCTTC
TRBV12-5	-	few	TRBJ1-3	CASGLYGNTIYF	TGTGCTAGTGGCCTTTATGGAAACACCATATATTTT
TRBV7-9	TRBD1	-	TRBJ2-7	CASSTQGALGYEQYF	TGTGCCAGCAGTACTCAGGGGGCGCTTGGCTACGAGCAGTACTTC
TRBV3-1/TRBV3-2	-	-	TRBJ1-2	CASSQDPGQSYGYTF	TGTGCCAGCAGCCAAGACCCCGGACAGTCCTATGGCTACACCTTC
TRBV30	TRBD1	-	TRBJ1-5	CAWDTGAGQPQHF	TGTGCCTGGGATACAGGGGCCGGGCAGCCCCAGCATTTT
TRBV4-3	-	-	TRBJ1-1	CASSQDLYRDEAFF	TGCGCCAGCAGCCAAGATCTTTACAGGGATGAAGCTTTCTTT
TRBV12-5	TRBD2	-	TRBJ2-2	CASGVGTKISGELFF	TGTGCTAGTGGTGTCGGGACTAAAATATCCGGGGAGCTGTTTTTT
TRBV7-8	-	-	TRBJ1-4	CASSRGHNEKLFF	TGTGCCAGCAGCCGTGGGCATAATGAAAAACTGTTTTTT
TRBV7-6	-	once	TRBJ2-3	CASSRRGGGGTDTQYF	TGTGCCAGCAGCCGTAGGGGGGGCGGCGGCACAGATACGCAGTATTTT
TRBV4-1	TRBD2	-	TRBJ2-3	CASSQEWGTSGGTDTQYF	TGCGCCAGCAGCCAAGAATGGGGGACTAGCGGGGGCACAGATACGCAGTATTTT
TRBV5-4	TRBD2	-	TRBJ2-2	CASSPSLLAGSTGELFF	TGTGCCAGCAGCCCATCCCTATTAGCGGGAAGTACCGGGGAGCTGTTTTTT
TRBV6-2/TRBV6-3	TRBD2	-	TRBJ2-5	CASSYSTSGDTQETQYF	TGTGCCAGCAGTTACTCGACTAGCGGGGACACACAAGAGACCCAGTACTTC
TRBV30	TRBD1	-	TRBJ2-4	CALGGQVKNIQYF	TGTGCCTTGGGGGGACAGGTAAAAAACATTCAGTACTTC
TRBV6-1	TRBD1	once	TRBJ2-7	CASSEGTGFRVLPSHEQYF	TGTGCCAGCAGTGAGGGGACAGGGTTTAGGGTACTACCTTCCCACGAGCAGTACTTC
TRBV19	-	-	TRBJ1-4	CASRRNEKLFF	TGTGCCAGTAGGCGTAATGAAAAACTGTTTTTT
TRBV28	TRBD1	-	TRBJ1-1	CATRRTGENTEAFF	TGTGCCACCCGAAGAACAGGGGAGAACACTGAAGCTTTCTTT
TRBV11-2	-	-	TRBJ1-3	CASSLNMAGPSGNTIYF	TGTGCCAGCAGCTTAAATATGGCAGGGCCCTCTGGAAACACCATATATTTT
TRBV7-2	TRBD2	-	TRBJ2-7	CASSPSGSSYEQYF	TGTGCCAGCAGCCCTAGCGGGAGCTCCTACGAGCAGTACTTC
TRBV5-6	-	-	TRBJ2-3	CASRAPLTELTDTQYF	TGTGCCAGCAGAGCTCCCCTGACAGAGCTCACAGATACGCAGTATTTT
TRBV7-9	-	once	TRBJ1-5	CASSLEGAYQPQHF	TGTGCCAGCAGCTTAGAAGGGGCCTATCAGCCCCAGCATTTT
TRBV7-9	-	-	TRBJ1-3	CASSRGQHGNTIYF	TGTGCCAGCAGCCGAGGACAGCACGGAAACACCATATATTTT
TRBV15	-	-	TRBJ2-3	CATSRDQVTDTQYF	TGTGCCACCAGCAGAGATCAGGTCACAGATACGCAGTATTTT
TRBV6-5	TRBD1	few	TRBJ1-4	CASRFTGAVNEKLFF	TGTGCCAGCAGATTCACAGGGGCCGTTAATGAAAAACTGTTTTTT
TRBV20-1	-	few	TRBJ2-5	CSSKIEETQYF	TGCAGTTCAAAGATAGAAGAGACCCAGTACTTC
TRBV18	TRBD2	-	TRBJ2-4	CASSGLAGILAKNIQYF	TGTGCCAGCTCAGGACTAGCCGGAATTTTAGCCAAAAACATTCAGTACTTC
TRBV24-1	TRBD2	-	TRBJ2-1	CATSDPLAETSYNEQFF	TGTGCCACCAGTGATCCACTAGCGGAAACCTCCTACAATGAGCAGTTCTTC
TRBV28	TRBD2	-	TRBJ2-1	CASKEGGADREQFF	TGTGCCAGCAAGGAGGGAGGGGCGGACCGGGAGCAGTTCTTC
TRBV7-9	-	-	TRBJ1-3	CASSLASAGRGNTIYF	TGTGCCAGCAGCTTAGCGTCGGCGGGGCGCGGAAACACCATATATTTT
TRBV4-2	-	-	TRBJ1-1	CASSQGGLNTEAFF	TGTGCCAGCAGCCAAGGGGGCTTAAACACTGAAGCTTTCTTT
TRBV30	-	-	TRBJ1-5	CAWSVPGNQPQHF	TGTGCCTGGAGTGTACCCGGGAATCAGCCCCAGCATTTT
TRBV27	-	-	TRBJ1-1	CASSRSGSNTEAFF	TGTGCCAGCAGTCGGTCGGGATCAAACACTGAAGCTTTCTTT
TRBV5-1	TRBD2	few	TRBJ2-7	CASSLQGGSYEQYF	TGCGCCAGCAGCTTGCAGGGAGGGTCCTACGAGCAGTACTTC
TRBV10-3	TRBD1	few	TRBJ2-1	CATRKIQGDYNEQFF	TGTGCCACCAGAAAAATACAGGGGGACTACAATGAGCAGTTCTTC
TRBV5-6	-	-	TRBJ1-4	CASSLFRQPSEKLFF	TGTGCCAGCAGCTTGTTCCGTCAGCCTAGTGAAAAACTGTTTTTT
TRBV29-1	-	-	TRBJ2-1	CSVEPVTGYNEQFF	TGCAGCGTTGAGCCCGTTACGGGCTACAATGAGCAGTTCTTC
TRBV27	-	once	TRBJ1-2	CASSKLGGNYGYTF	TGTGCCAGCAGCAAGCTCGGGGGGAACTATGGCTACACCTTC